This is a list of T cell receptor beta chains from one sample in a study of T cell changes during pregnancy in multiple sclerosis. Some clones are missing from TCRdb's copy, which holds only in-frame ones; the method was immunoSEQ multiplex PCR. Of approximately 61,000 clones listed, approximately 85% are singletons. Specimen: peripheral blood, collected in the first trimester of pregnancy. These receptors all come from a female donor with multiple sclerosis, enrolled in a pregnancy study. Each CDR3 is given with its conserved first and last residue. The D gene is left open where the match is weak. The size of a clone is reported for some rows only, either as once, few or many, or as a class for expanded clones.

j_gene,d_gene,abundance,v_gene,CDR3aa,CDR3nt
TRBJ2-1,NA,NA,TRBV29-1,CSPSSEFNEQFF,TGCAGCCCCTCTAGCGAGTTCAATGAGCAGTTCTTC
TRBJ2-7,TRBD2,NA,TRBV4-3,CASSQAYAGAYEQYF,TGCGCCAGCAGCCAAGCATACGCGGGAGCCTACGAGCAGTACTTC
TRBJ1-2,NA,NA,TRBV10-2,CASSSYRAGVNYGYTF,TGCGCCAGCAGCAGTTACAGGGCAGGAGTTAACTATGGCTACACCTTC
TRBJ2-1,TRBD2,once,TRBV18,CASSPHAGGDNEQFF,TGTGCCAGCTCACCACACGCGGGAGGGGACAATGAGCAGTTCTTC
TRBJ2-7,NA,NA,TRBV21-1,CASSRGGRGSYEQYF,TGTGCCAGCAGCCGTGGGGGAAGGGGGTCCTACGAGCAGTACTTC
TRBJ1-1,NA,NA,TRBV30,CAWNPGSYTEAFF,TGTGCCTGGAATCCCGGGTCTTACACTGAAGCTTTCTTT
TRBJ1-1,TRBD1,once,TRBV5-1,CASSWGDRESMNTEAFF,TGCGCCAGCAGCTGGGGGGACAGGGAATCGATGAACACTGAAGCTTTCTTT
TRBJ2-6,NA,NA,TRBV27,CASSLLGQPSGANVLTF,TGTGCCAGCAGTTTACTGGGGCAGCCCTCTGGGGCCAACGTCCTGACTTTC
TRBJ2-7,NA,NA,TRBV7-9,CASSSRLLGEQYF,TGTGCCAGCAGTTCCCGACTGCTGGGCGAGCAGTACTTC
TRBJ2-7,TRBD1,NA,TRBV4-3,CASSPRPPGQGDHEQYF,TGCGCCAGCAGCCCAAGACCACCGGGACAGGGGGATCACGAGCAGTACTTC
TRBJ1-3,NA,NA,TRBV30,CAWSPTRSGNTIYF,TGTGCCTGGAGTCCCACCCGGAGTGGAAACACCATATATTTT
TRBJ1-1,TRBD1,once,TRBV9,CASSVDQGVNTEAFF,TGTGCCAGCAGCGTGGATCAGGGGGTGAACACTGAAGCTTTCTTT
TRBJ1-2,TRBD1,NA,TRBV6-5,CASSLGTGKFGYTF,TGTGCCAGCAGTCTCGGGACAGGGAAATTTGGCTACACCTTC
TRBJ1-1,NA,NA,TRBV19,CASSMWQGVGTEAFF,TGTGCCAGTAGTATGTGGCAGGGTGTAGGCACTGAAGCTTTCTTT
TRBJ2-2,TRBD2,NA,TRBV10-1,CASSEFLAGDTTGELFF,TGCGCCAGCAGTGAGTTCCTAGCGGGAGATACGACCGGGGAGCTGTTTTTT
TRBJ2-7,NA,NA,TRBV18,CASSPEQGSYEQYF,TGTGCCAGCTCACCCGAACAGGGATCCTACGAGCAGTACTTC
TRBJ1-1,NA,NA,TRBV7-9,CASSLSGDSYLNEAFF,TGTGCCAGCAGCTTGTCTGGCGACAGCTACTTAAATGAAGCTTTCTTT
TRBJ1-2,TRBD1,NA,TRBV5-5,CASSPGQGGYGYTF,TGTGCCAGCAGCCCGGGACAGGGGGGCTATGGCTACACCTTC
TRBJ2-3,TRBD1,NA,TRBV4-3,CASSQEGRGTDTQYF,TGCGCCAGCAGCCAAGAAGGCAGGGGGACAGATACGCAGTATTTT
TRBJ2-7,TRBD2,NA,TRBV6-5,CASSYGSSGIYEQYF,TGTGCCAGCAGTTACGGTTCTAGCGGGATCTACGAGCAGTACTTC
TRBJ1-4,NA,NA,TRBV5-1,CASSPFVGGDEKLFF,TGCGCCAGCAGCCCCTTTGTGGGGGGGGATGAAAAACTGTTTTTT
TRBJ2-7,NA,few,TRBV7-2,CASSPYGGEQYF,TGTGCCAGCAGCCCCTACGGGGGAGAGCAGTACTTC
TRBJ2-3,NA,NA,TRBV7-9,CASIRVPTDTQYF,TGTGCCAGCATCAGGGTACCCACAGATACGCAGTATTTT
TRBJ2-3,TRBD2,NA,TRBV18,CASFPGLAASTDTQYF,TGTGCCAGCTTTCCGGGACTAGCAGCTAGCACAGATACGCAGTATTTT
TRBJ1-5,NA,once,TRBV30,CAWRETQWSPQHF,TGTGCCTGGAGGGAGACCCAATGGTCCCCCCAGCATTTT
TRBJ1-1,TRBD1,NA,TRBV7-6,CASSSTYDRGNTEAFF,TGTGCCAGCAGCTCTACTTACGACAGGGGGAACACTGAAGCTTTCTTT
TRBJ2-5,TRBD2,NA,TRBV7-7,CASSLWEGQETQYF,TGTGCCAGCAGCTTGTGGGAGGGGCAAGAGACCCAGTACTTC
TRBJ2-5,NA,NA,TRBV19,CASSSSQGHIQETQYF,TGTGCCAGTAGTAGCTCTCAGGGACACATCCAAGAGACCCAGTACTTC
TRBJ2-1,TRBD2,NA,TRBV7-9,CASSLELALGNEQFF,TGTGCCAGCAGCTTAGAACTAGCGTTGGGCAATGAGCAGTTCTTC
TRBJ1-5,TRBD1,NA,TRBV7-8,CASSLSRDRDPSNQPQHF,TGTGCCAGCAGCTTGTCCCGGGACAGGGATCCTAGCAATCAGCCCCAGCATTTT
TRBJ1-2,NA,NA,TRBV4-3,CASKGELTQNYGYTF,TGCGCCAGCAAGGGAGAGCTTACCCAGAACTATGGCTACACCTTC
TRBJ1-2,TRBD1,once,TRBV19,CASWTGDGYTF,TGTGCCAGTTGGACAGGGGATGGCTACACCTTC
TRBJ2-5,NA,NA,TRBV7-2,CASSLAGLETQYF,TGTGCCAGCAGCTTGGCGGGGTTGGAGACCCAGTACTTC
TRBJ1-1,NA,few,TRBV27,CASRLMEGTEAFF,TGTGCCAGCAGACTTATGGAGGGCACTGAAGCTTTCTTT
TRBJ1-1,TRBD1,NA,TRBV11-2,CASSLRKGTGYTEAFF,TGTGCCAGCAGCTTAAGAAAGGGGACAGGGTACACTGAAGCTTTCTTT
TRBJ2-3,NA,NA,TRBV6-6,CASSQLGTDTQYF,TGTGCCAGCAGTCAACTCGGGACAGATACGCAGTATTTT
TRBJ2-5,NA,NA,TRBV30,CAWSAGFGETQYF,TGTGCCTGGAGTGCCGGATTCGGGGAGACCCAGTACTTC
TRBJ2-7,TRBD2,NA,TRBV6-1,CASSEGAGAHYEQYF,TGTGCCAGCAGTGAAGGTGCGGGAGCCCACTACGAGCAGTACTTC
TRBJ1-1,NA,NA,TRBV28,CASSQRGAFFGVGAFF,TGTGCCAGCAGCCAACGGGGAGCCTTTTTTGGGGTTGGAGCTTTCTTT
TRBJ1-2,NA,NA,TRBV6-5,CASSPLGANYGYTF,TGTGCCAGCAGCCCCTTGGGAGCAAACTATGGCTACACCTTC
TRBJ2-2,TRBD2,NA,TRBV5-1,CASSDSGRANTGELFF,TGCGCCAGCAGTGATAGCGGGAGGGCTAACACCGGGGAGCTGTTTTTT
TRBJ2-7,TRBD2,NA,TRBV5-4,CASSLGNSGRAYEQYF,TGTGCCAGCAGCTTGGGTAATAGCGGGAGGGCCTACGAGCAGTACTTC